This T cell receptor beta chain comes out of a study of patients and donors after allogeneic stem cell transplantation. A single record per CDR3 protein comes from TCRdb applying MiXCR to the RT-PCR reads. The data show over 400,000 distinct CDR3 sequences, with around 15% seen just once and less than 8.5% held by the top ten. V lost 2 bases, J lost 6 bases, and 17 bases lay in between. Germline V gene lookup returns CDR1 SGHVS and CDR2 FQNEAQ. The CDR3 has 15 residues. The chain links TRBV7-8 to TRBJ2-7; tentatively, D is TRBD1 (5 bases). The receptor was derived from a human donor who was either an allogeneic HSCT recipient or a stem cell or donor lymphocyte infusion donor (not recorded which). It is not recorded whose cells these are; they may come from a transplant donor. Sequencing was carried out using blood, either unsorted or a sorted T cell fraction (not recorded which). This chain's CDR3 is CASSLNRLVGAEQYF. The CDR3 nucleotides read TGTGCCAGCAGCTTAAACCGATTAGTAGGGGCCGAGCAGTACTTC.